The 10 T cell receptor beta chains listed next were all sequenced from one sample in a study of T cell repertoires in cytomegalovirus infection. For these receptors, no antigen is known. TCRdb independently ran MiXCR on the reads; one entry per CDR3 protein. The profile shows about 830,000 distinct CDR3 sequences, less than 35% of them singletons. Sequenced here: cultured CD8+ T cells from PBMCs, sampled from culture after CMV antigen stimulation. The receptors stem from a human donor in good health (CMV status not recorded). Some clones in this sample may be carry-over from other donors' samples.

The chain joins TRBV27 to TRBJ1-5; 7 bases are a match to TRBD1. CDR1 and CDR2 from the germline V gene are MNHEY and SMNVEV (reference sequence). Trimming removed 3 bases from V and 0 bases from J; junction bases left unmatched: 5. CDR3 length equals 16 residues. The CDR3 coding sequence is TGTGCCAGCAGTTTTCATGGACAGGATAGCAATCAGCCCCAGCATTTT. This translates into CASSFHGQDSNQPQHF.

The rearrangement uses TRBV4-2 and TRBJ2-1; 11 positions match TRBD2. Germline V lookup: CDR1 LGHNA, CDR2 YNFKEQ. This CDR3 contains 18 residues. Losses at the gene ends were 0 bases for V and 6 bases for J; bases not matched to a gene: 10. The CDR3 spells CASSQDPATSGNLNEQFF. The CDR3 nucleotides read TGTGCCAGCAGCCAAGACCCGGCGACTAGCGGGAACCTCAATGAGCAGTTCTTC.

CDR3 nucleotides: TGCGCCAGCGGCCGCGGGGGGCCCTCGGACGAGCAGTACTTC. Translation: CASGRGGPSDEQYF. This chain joins TRBV5-1 and TRBJ2-7; the match to TRBD2 covers 8 bases. V dropped 7 bases and J dropped 5; count of bases not matched to a gene: 11. Germline V gene lookup returns CDR1 SGHRS and CDR2 YFSETQ. The CDR3 runs to 14 residues.

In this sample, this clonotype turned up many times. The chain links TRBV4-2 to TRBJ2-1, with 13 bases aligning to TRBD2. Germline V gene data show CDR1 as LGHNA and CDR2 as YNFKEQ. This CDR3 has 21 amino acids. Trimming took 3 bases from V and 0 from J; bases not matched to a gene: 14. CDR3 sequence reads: CASSQFFSGTSGAYSYNEQFF. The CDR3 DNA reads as TGTGCCAGCAGCCAGTTTTTCTCCGGGACTAGCGGGGCGTACTCCTACAATGAGCAGTTCTTC.

This CDR3 reads CASSRRQVTNEKLFF. The DNA for the CDR3 is TGTGCCAGCAGCAGACGACAGGTTACTAATGAAAAACTGTTTTTT. The rearrangement links TRBV13 to TRBJ1-4; TRBD1 might be the D (6 bases). Per germline, CDR1 PRHDT and CDR2 FYEKMQ (reference sequence). Trimming removed 5 bases at V and 2 bases at J, with 12 bases between. CDR3 length equals 15 residues.

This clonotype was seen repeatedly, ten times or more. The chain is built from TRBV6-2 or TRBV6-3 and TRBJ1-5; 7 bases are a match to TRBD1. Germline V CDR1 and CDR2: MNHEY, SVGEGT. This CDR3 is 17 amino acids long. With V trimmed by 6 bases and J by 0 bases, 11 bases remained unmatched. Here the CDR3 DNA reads TGTGCCAGCAGGCCGGGACAGAGACTTTATAGCAATCAGCCCCAGCATTTT. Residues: CASRPGQRLYSNQPQHF.

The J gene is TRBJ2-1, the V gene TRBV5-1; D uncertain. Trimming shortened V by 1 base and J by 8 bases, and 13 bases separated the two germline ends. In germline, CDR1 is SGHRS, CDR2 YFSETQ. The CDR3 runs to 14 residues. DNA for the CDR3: TGCGCCAGCAGCTTGCTCGTTAGTGAGGATGAGCAGTTCTTC. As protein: CASSLLVSEDEQFF.

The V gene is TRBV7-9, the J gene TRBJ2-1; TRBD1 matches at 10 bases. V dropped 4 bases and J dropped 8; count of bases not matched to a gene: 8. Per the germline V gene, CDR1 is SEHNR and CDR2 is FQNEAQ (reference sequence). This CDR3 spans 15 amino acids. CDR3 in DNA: TGTGCCAGCAGCTCGGACAGGGGGTCTGTCGATGAGCAGTTCTTC. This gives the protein CASSSDRGSVDEQFF.

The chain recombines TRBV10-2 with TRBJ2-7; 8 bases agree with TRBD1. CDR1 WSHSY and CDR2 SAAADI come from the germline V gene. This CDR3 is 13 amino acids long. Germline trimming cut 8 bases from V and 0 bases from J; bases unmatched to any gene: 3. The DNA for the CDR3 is TGCGCCAGCCTGGGACAGGACTCCTACGAGCAGTACGTC. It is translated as CASLGQDSYEQYV.

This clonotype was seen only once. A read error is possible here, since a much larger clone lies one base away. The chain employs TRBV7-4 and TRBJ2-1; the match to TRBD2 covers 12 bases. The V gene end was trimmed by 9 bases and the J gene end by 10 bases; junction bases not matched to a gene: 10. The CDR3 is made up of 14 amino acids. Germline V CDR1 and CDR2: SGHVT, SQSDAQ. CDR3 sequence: CASLSSGGVIEQFF. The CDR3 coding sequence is TGTGCCAGTCTCTCTAGCGGGGGGGTAATCGAGCAGTTCTTC. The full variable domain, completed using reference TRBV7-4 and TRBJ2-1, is GAGVSQSPRYKVAKRGRDVALRCDSISGHVTLYWYRQTLGQGSEVLTYSQSDAQRDKSGRPSGRFSAERPERSVSTLKIQRTEQGDSAVYLCASLSSGGVIEQFFGPGTRLTVL.